This TCR beta chain was sequenced for a study of blood T cell repertoires in COVID-19. On the study more broadly: Material from acute and convalescent COVID-19 was sourced from the United States, Italy and Spain. From T cells, B-cell-depleted T cells, or PBMCs came the material, which was cDNA or gDNA.

Measured with immunoSEQ multiplex PCR; TCRdb has only the in-frame clones, and not every one. The repertoire consists of approximately 250,000 clones, with around 82% occurring once and the leading ten covering around 7.8%. CDR3 length: 20 residues. Germline V gene sequence: CDR1 KGHSH, CDR2 LQKENI. The V gene lost 2 bases and the J gene lost 3 bases, with 28 bases spanning the gap. The TCR was taken from a human donor in a cohort sampled during active COVID-19. The chain is built from TRBV18 and TRBJ1-1, with D unclear. Sequencing input: peripheral blood. The chain's CDR3 is CASSPIRQRGHQRVDTEAFF. DNA of the CDR3: TGTGCCAGCTCACCAATCAGGCAGCGTGGGCATCAGAGGGTGGACACTGAAGCTTTCTTT. The complete variable domain, with remaining parts taken from reference TRBV18 and TRBJ1-1, reads NAGVMQNPRHLVRRRGQEARLRCSPMKGHSHVYWYRQLPEEGLKFMVYLQKENIIDESGMPKERFSAEFPKEGPSILRIQQVVRGDSAAYFCASSPIRQRGHQRVDTEAFFGQGTRLTVV.